This passage covers 5 T cell receptor beta chains from one sample sequenced in a study of cytotoxic CD8 clonotypes in ibrutinib-treated CLL. Assay: immunoSEQ multiplex PCR; the TCRdb copy retains only in-frame clones and omits some. This table holds 150,000 to 200,000 clones, around nine tenths found once. Here the sequenced sample was PBMCs, taken at disease progression, from a patient treated with ibrutinib. The source of these receptors is a human donor with chronic lymphocytic leukemia.

This clone has a single count. This rearrangement joins TRBV19 to TRBJ1-1; a possible D gene is TRBD1 (5 bases). With 7 bases removed from V and 11 bases from J, the gap between germline ends came to 26 bases. Germline V gives CDR1 LNHDA, CDR2 SQIVND (reference sequence). The CDR3 extends over 15 amino acids. CDR3 protein: CASKTDDRRSMTAFF. In nucleotides, the CDR3 is TGTGCCAGTAAGACAGACGATAGGCGCTCCATGACGGCTTTCTTT. Full variable domain (outside the CDR3, taken from reference TRBV19 and TRBJ1-1): DGGITQSPKYLFRKEGQNVTLSCEQNLNHDAMYWYRQDPGQGLRLIYYSQIVNDFQKGDIAEGYSVSREKKESFPLTVTSAQKNPTAFYLCASKTDDRRSMTAFFGQGTRLTVV.

This rearrangement joins TRBV4-2 to TRBJ2-1, with 8 bases identical to TRBD2. This CDR3 comprises 16 residues. Germline CDR1 reads LGHNA; CDR2 reads YNFKEQ. V lost 2 bases and J lost 0; bases outside the gene matches: 3. For the CDR3, the DNA is TGTGCCAGCAGCCAATTAGCGGGGAGCTCCTACAATGAGCAGTTCTTC. Translated, it gives CASSQLAGSSYNEQFF.

This chain joins TRBV6-1 and TRBJ2-1; D remains unclear. CDR1 MNHNS and CDR2 SASEGT come from the germline V gene. Trimming took 2 bases from V and 6 from J, leaving 20 bases between them. CDR3 length equals 17 residues. CDR3 coding DNA: TGTGCCAGCAGTGAACCCCTACTTCGCCGGACGTCCAATGAGCAGTTCTTC. Translated, it gives CASSEPLLRRTSNEQFF.

The gene calls are TRBV28 and TRBJ2-3; D may be TRBD1 (5 bases). Trimming removed 3 bases at V and 4 bases at J, with 8 bases between. CDR3 size: 13 residues. Germline CDR1 is MDHEN and CDR2 is SYDVKM. This chain's CDR3 is CASSLGPPDTQYF. As DNA, the CDR3 is TGTGCCAGCAGTTTGGGGCCCCCAGATACGCAGTATTTT.

This clone showed up just once. The CDR3 spells CASSPGLSTDTQYF. The CDR3 DNA reads as TGTGCCAGCAGCCCGGGACTGAGCACAGATACGCAGTATTTT. The chain uses TRBV7-6 and TRBJ2-3, with D perhaps matching TRBD2 (6 bases). The germline V gene encodes CDR1 SGHVS and CDR2 FNYEAQ. CDR3 length: 14 residues. The V end was cut by 5 bases, the J end by 0 bases, with 9 bases between. The full variable domain, with the rest looked up from reference TRBV7-6 and TRBJ2-3, is GAGVSQSPRYKVTKRGQDVALRCDPISGHVSLYWYRQALGQGPEFLTYFNYEAQQDKSGLPNDRFSAERPEGSISTLTIQRTEQRDSAMYRCASSPGLSTDTQYFGPGTRLTVL.